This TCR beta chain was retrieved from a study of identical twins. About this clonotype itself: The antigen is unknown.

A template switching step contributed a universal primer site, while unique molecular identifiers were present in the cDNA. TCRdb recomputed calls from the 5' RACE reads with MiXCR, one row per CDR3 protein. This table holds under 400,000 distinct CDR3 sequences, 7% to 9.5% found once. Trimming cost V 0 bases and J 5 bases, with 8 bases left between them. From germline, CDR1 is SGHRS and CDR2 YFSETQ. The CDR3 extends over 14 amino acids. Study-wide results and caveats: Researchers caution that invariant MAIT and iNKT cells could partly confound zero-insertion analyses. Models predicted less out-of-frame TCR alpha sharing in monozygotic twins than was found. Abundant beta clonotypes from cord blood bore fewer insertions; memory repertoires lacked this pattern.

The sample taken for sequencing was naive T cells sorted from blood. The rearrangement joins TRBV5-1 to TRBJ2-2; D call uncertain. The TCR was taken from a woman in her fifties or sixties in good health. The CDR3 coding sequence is TGCGCCAGCAGCTTGGGGCAGCAGACCGGGGAGCTGTTTTTT. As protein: CASSLGQQTGELFF.